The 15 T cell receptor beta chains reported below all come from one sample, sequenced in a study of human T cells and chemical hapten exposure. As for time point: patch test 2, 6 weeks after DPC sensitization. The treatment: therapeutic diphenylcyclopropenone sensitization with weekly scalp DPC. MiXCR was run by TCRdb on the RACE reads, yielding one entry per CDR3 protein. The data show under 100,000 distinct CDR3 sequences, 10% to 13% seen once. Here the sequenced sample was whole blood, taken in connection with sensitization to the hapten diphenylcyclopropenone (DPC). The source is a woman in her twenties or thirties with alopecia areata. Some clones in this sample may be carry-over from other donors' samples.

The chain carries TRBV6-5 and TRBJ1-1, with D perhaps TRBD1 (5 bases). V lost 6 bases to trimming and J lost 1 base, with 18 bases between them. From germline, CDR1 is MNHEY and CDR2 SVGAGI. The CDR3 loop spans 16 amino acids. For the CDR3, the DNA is TGTGCCAGCAGCTCTCCGGGACGGACTAAGAACACTGAAGCTTTCTTT. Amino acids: CASSSPGRTKNTEAFF.

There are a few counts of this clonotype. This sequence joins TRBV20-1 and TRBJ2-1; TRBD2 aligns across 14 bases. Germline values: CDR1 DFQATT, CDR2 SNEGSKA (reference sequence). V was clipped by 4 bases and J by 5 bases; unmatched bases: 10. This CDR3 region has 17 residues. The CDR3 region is CSATVLAGLAGDNEQFF. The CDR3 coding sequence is TGCAGTGCTACGGTTCTAGCGGGACTAGCGGGGGACAATGAGCAGTTCTTC.

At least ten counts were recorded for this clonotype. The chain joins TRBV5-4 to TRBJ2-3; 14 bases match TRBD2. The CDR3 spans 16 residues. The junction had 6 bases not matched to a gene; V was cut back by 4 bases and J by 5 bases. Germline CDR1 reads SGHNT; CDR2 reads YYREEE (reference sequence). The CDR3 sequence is CASSLGTSGRQDTQYF. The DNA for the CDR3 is TGTGCCAGCAGCCTTGGGACTAGCGGGAGACAAGATACGCAGTATTTT.

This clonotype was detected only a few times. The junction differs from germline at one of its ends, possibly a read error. CDR3 sequence reads: CASREGLARQREQFF. CDR3 bases: TGTGCCAGCCGCGAGGGGCTAGCGAGGCAGAGGGAGCAGTTCTTT. The chain carries TRBV7-9 and TRBJ2-1, with a tentative D call TRBD2 (6 bases). The CDR3 is made up of 15 amino acids. Germline CDR1 is SEHNR and CDR2 is FQNEAQ (reference sequence).

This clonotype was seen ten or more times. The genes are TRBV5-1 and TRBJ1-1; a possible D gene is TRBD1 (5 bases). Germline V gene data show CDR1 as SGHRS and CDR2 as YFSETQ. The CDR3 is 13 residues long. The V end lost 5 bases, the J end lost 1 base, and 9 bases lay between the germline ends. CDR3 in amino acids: CASRTGGNTEAFF. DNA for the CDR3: TGCGCCAGCAGAACCGGGGGGAACACTGAAGCTTTCTTT.

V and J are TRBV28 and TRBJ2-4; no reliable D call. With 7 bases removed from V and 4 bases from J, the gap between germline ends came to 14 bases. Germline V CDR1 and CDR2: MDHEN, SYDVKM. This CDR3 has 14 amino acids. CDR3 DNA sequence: TGTGCCAGCAATCTAGGTGGCGGTAAAAACATTCAGTACTTC. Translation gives CASNLGGGKNIQYF.

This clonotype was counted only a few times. CDR3 residues: CASRWDAKNYGYTF. CDR3 DNA sequence: TGTGCCAGCAGGTGGGACGCCAAAAACTATGGCTACACCTTC. This chain uses TRBV27 with TRBJ1-2; the D gene is possibly TRBD1 (5 bases). V lost 6 bases and J lost 2, with 13 bases in between. The germline V gene encodes CDR1 MNHEY and CDR2 SMNVEV (reference sequence). The CDR3 totals 14 residues.

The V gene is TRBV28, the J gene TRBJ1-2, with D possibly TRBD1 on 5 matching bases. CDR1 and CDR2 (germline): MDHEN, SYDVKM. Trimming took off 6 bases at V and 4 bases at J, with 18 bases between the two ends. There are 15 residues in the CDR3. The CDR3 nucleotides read TGTGCCAGCAGACCCCCAACAGGAGGGACCTATGGCTACACCTTC. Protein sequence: CASRPPTGGTYGYTF.

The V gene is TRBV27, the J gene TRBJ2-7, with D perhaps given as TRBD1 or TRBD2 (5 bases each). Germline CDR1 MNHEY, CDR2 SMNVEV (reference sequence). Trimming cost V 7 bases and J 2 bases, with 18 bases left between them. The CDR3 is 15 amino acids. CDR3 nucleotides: TGTGCCAGCACCCGTACCGGGACGGGGACCTACGAGCAGTACTTC. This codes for CASTRTGTGTYEQYF.

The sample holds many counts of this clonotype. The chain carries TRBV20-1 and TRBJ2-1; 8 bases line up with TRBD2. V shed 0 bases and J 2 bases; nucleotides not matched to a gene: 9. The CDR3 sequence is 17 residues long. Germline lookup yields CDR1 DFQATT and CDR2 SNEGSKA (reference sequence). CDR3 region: CSARDRTSIKTYNEQFF. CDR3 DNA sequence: TGCAGTGCTAGAGACAGGACTAGCATTAAAACCTACAATGAGCAGTTCTTC.

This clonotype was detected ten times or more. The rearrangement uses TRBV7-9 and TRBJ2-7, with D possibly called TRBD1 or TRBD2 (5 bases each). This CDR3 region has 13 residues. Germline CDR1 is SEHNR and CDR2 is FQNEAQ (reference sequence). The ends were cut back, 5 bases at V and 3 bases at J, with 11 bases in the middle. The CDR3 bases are TGTGCCAGCAGCCCCGGGGCAAACTACGAGCAGTACTTC. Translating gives CASSPGANYEQYF. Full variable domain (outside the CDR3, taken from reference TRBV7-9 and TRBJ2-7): DTGVSQNPRHKITKRGQNVTFRCDPISEHNRLYWYRQTLGQGPEFLTYFQNEAQLEKSRLLSDRFSAERPKGSFSTLEIQRTEQGDSAMYLCASSPGANYEQYFGPGTRLTVT.

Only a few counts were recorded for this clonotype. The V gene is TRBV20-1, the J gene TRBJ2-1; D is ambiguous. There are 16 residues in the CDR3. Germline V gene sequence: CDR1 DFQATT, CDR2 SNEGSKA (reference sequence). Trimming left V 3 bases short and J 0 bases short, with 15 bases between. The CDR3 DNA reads TGCAGTGCTAGTCGCGAAGTCCAAAGCTCCTACAATGAGCAGTTCTTC. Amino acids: CSASREVQSSYNEQFF.

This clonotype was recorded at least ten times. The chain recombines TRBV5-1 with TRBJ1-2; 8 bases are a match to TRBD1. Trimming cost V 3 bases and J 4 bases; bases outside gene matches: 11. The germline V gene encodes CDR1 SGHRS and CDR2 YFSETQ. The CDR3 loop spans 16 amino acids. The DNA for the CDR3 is TGCGCCAGCAGCTCAGGACGGGACAGGTTCGCCTATGGCTACACCTTC. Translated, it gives CASSSGRDRFAYGYTF.

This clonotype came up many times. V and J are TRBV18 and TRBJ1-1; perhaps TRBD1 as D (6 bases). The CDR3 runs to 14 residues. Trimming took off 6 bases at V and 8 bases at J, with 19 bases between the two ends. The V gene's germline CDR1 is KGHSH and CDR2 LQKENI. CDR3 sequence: CASSPEGQSLEAFF. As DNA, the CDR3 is TGTGCCAGCTCCCCGGAAGGACAGAGCCTCGAAGCTTTCTTT.

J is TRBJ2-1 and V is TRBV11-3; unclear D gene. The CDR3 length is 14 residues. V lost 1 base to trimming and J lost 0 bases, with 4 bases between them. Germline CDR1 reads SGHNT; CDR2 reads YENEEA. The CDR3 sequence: CASSLAVSYNEQFF. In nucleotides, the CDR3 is TGTGCCAGCAGCTTAGCTGTCTCCTACAATGAGCAGTTCTTC.